This is a list of T cell receptor beta chains from one sample in a study of T-cell reconstitution after alpha-beta-depleted transplantation in children. Using its own MiXCR run on the PCR reads, TCRdb lists one record per CDR3 protein. The table records over 120,000 distinct CDR3 sequences, about 8.8% of them present only once. Here the sequenced sample was PBMCs, mostly from graft donor cells, taken 180 days after TCRalphabeta/CD19-depleted stem cell transplant. Receptor source: a female patient aged 2-10 years who had a stem cell transplant for congenital amegakaryocytic thrombocytopenia, so the T cells may come from the graft donor. CDR3s include the opening cysteine and the closing phenylalanine or tryptophan. The D gene is left open where the match is weak. Size values are once, few and many counts, or a class for expanded clones, and some rows have none.

V gene	D gene	clone size	J gene	CDR3 protein	CDR3 DNA
TRBV7-8	NA	many	TRBJ2-5	CASSATGLQETQYF	TGTGCCAGCAGCGCAACGGGACTTCAAGAGACCCAGTACTTC
TRBV29-1	TRBD1	NA	TRBJ2-3	CSAPLGQGITDTQYF	TGCAGCGCCCCCCTAGGACAGGGAATCACAGATACGCAGTATTTT
TRBV28	NA	many	TRBJ2-7	CASRSGSWFLYEQYF	TGTGCCAGCAGGTCGGGGAGCTGGTTCCTCTACGAGCAGTACTTC
TRBV20-1	TRBD1	few	TRBJ1-5	CSARDRGGTVLGEPQHF	TGCAGTGCTAGAGATCGGGGTGGGACAGTCTTAGGTGAGCCCCAGCATTTT
TRBV7-2	NA	many	TRBJ1-2	CASSVGQLYGYTF	TGTGCCAGCAGCGTCGGACAGCTCTATGGCTACACCTTC
TRBV29-1	NA	NA	TRBJ1-2	CSVEDPGQSRGYGYTF	TGCAGCGTTGAAGATCCAGGACAGAGTCGGGGGTATGGCTACACCTTC
TRBV10-1	NA	many	TRBJ2-7	CASSESGAGGIGAQYF	TGCGCCAGCAGTGAGTCGGGGGCAGGGGGGATTGGCGCGCAGTACTTC
TRBV25-1	NA	few	TRBJ1-1	CASSESANTEAFF	TGTGCCAGCAGTGAATCCGCAAACACTGAAGCTTTCTTT
TRBV5-1	TRBD1	few	TRBJ1-4	CASSLRGMDEKLFF	TGCGCCAGCAGCCTCAGGGGGATGGATGAAAAACTGTTTTTT
TRBV12-3/TRBV12-4	TRBD1	few	TRBJ1-5	CASSLGQDYSNQPQHF	TGTGCCAGCAGTCTCGGACAGGATTATAGCAATCAGCCCCAGCATTTT
TRBV3-1	NA	NA	TRBJ1-1	CACCRVASVRSEAFF	TGTGCCTGCTGCCGCGTCGCGAGCGTGAGGTCTGAAGCTTTCTTT
TRBV10-3	NA	many	TRBJ2-7	CAINNPGSSYEQYF	TGTGCCATCAATAACCCAGGGAGTTCCTACGAGCAGTACTTC
TRBV29-1	NA	few	TRBJ2-1	CSVVVGKAGSWIDEQFF	TGCAGCGTTGTTGTGGGGAAAGCGGGCAGCTGGATAGATGAGCAGTTCTTC
TRBV4-1	TRBD1	few	TRBJ2-5	CASSQDRFDRGQETQYF	TGCGCCAGCAGCCAAGATCGCTTCGACAGGGGACAAGAGACCCAGTACTTC
TRBV20-1	TRBD2	many	TRBJ2-1	CSARAPTSQLYNEQFF	TGCAGTGCTAGAGCTCCGACTAGCCAACTTTACAATGAGCAGTTCTTC
TRBV5-1	TRBD2	many	TRBJ2-1	CASSPRLAGGPTNEQFF	TGCGCCAGCAGCCCTAGACTAGCGGGAGGGCCCACCAATGAGCAGTTCTTC
TRBV9	TRBD2	many	TRBJ2-7	CASSPRDYFNEQYF	TGTGCCAGCAGCCCCCGGGACTATTTTAACGAGCAGTACTTC
TRBV7-2	NA	many	TRBJ1-1	CASSSYREEAFF	TGTGCCAGCAGCTCGTACAGGGAAGAAGCTTTCTTT
TRBV19	TRBD1	NA	TRBJ1-5	CASSIVQGIYNQPQHF	TGTGCCAGTAGTATCGTACAGGGGATTTACAATCAGCCCCAGCATTTT
TRBV5-8	NA	many	TRBJ1-1	CASSLAAAEAFF	TGTGCCAGCAGCTTGGCCGCGGCTGAAGCTTTCTTT
TRBV7-6	NA	many	TRBJ2-1	CASSLGVEQFF	TGTGCCAGCAGTCTAGGGGTTGAGCAGTTCTTC
TRBV18	NA	few	TRBJ2-2	CASSIRGPETGELFF	TGTGCCAGCTCAATCAGGGGCCCTGAAACCGGGGAGCTGTTTTTT
TRBV28	NA	many	TRBJ2-1	CASSLWRKNEQFF	TGTGCCAGCAGTTTATGGAGGAAGAATGAGCAGTTCTTC
TRBV20-1	NA	many	TRBJ2-3	CSARLADTQYF	TGCAGTGCTAGACTAGCAGATACGCAGTATTTT
TRBV5-1	NA	many	TRBJ2-1	CASSFNRAYNEQFF	TGCGCCAGCAGCTTTAACAGGGCCTACAATGAGCAGTTCTTC
TRBV7-9	TRBD1	many	TRBJ2-7	CASSPTGPSYEQYF	TGTGCCAGCAGCCCGACAGGGCCCTCCTACGAGCAGTACTTC
TRBV7-9	TRBD1	NA	TRBJ2-4	CASSSPGTEKNIQYF	TGTGCCAGCAGCTCGCCCGGGACAGAGAAAAACATTCAGTACTTC
TRBV7-2	TRBD2	many	TRBJ2-3	CASSFGSGGVTDTQYF	TGTGCCAGCAGCTTTGGTAGCGGGGGTGTAACAGATACGCAGTATTTT
TRBV7-6	NA	many	TRBJ2-7	CASSQAPMAYEQYF	TGTGCCAGCAGCCAGGCGCCCATGGCCTACGAGCAGTACTTC
TRBV5-1	NA	many	TRBJ2-3	CASSLTTSTDTQYF	TGCGCCAGCAGCTTGACTACTAGCACAGATACGCAGTATTTT
TRBV15	NA	few	TRBJ1-2	CATSRDWDQANYGYTF	TGTGCCACCAGCAGAGATTGGGACCAAGCTAACTATGGCTACACCTTC
TRBV20-1	TRBD2	many	TRBJ2-1	CSANPPGLANNEQFF	TGCAGTGCTAATCCCCCGGGACTAGCGAACAATGAGCAGTTCTTC
TRBV5-1	TRBD2	few	TRBJ2-5	CASSPLSSGETQYF	TGCGCCAGCAGCCCCCTGTCTAGCGGAGAGACCCAGTACTTC
TRBV12-3/TRBV12-4	TRBD1	many	TRBJ2-7	CASSWDRGYEQYF	TGTGCCAGCAGCTGGGACAGGGGGTACGAGCAGTACTTC
TRBV5-1	NA	NA	TRBJ2-1	CASSLTGILSNEQFF	TGCGCCAGCAGCTTAACAGGGATCCTCTCCAATGAGCAGTTCTTC
TRBV20-1	TRBD2	NA	TRBJ2-3	CSAMWLTSGGASTDTQYF	TGCAGTGCTATGTGGCTGACTAGCGGGGGGGCTAGCACAGATACGCAGTATTTT
TRBV20-1	TRBD1	many	TRBJ2-5	CSAIQGDQETQYF	TGCAGTGCTATCCAGGGGGATCAAGAGACCCAGTACTTC
TRBV20-1	TRBD2	NA	TRBJ2-1	CSARDTGTRYNEQFF	TGCAGTGCTAGAGATACCGGGACTAGGTACAATGAGCAGTTCTTC
TRBV5-1	TRBD2	NA	TRBJ2-5	CASSLIAGAQETQYF	TGCGCCAGCAGCTTGATAGCGGGGGCCCAAGAGACCCAGTACTTC
TRBV7-6	TRBD2	many	TRBJ2-1	CASSETSGMSYNEQFF	TGTGCCAGCAGCGAGACTAGCGGGATGTCGTACAATGAGCAGTTCTTC